These 30 T cell receptor beta chains share one sample of origin, sequenced in a study of T-cell memory formation after mild COVID-19. In TCRdb, the 5' RACE reads were re-called with MiXCR into one record per CDR3 protein. The sample has 140,000 to 150,000 distinct CDR3 sequences, approximately 6% seen once; the top ten hold about 1.9%. What was sequenced was PBMCs or a T cell subset sorted from them (not recorded which). Every receptor here comes from an adult woman who had mild COVID-19 (a few samples of this study predate the infection). Cell type and time point are not known.

The table lists this clonotype with many counts. This chain connects TRBV5-1 to TRBJ2-3; D is possibly TRBD2 (6 bases). CDR1 and CDR2 (germline): SGHRS, YFSETQ. This CDR3 is built from 16 residues. Deletions cut 3 bases from V and 2 bases from J, with 16 bases between. CDR3 DNA sequence: TGCGCCAGCAGCTCGACCCCGGGACTGGACACAGATACGCAGTATTTT. This gives the protein CASSSTPGLDTDTQYF.

This clonotype was counted many times. V usage is TRBV12-3 or TRBV12-4 and J usage is TRBJ1-4; TRBD1 is a possible D gene (6 bases). The CDR3 runs to 15 residues. Trimming cost V 6 bases and J 7 bases, with 18 bases left between them. CDR3 in amino acids: CASREAGRGSEKLFF. The CDR3 DNA sequence: TGTGCCAGCAGGGAGGCGGGGAGGGGGAGTGAAAAACTGTTTTTT.

This clonotype came up a few times. The chain carries TRBV12-3 or TRBV12-4 and TRBJ2-5; the D gene is possibly TRBD2 (6 bases). Trimming cost V 3 bases and J 5 bases, with 13 bases left between them. This CDR3 is 14 amino acids long. CDR3 in amino acids: CASSFGGEWETQYF. CDR3 bases: TGTGCCAGCAGTTTTGGCGGGGAGTGGGAGACCCAGTACTTC.

This clonotype was seen ten or more times. V is TRBV12-3 or TRBV12-4 and J is TRBJ1-6, with 7 positions matching TRBD1. Trimming removed 7 bases from V and 12 bases from J; junction bases left unmatched: 6. The CDR3 is made up of 12 amino acids. CDR3 loop: CASKGQTLPLHF. CDR3 sequence (DNA): TGTGCCAGCAAGGGACAGACCTTACCCCTCCACTTT.

This clonotype has at least ten counts. V usage is TRBV20-1 and J usage is TRBJ2-1, with 12 bases fitting TRBD2. After removal of 2 bases from V and 2 bases from J, the junction contained 7 bases not matched to a gene. The CDR3 is 17 amino acids. Germline V gives CDR1 DFQATT, CDR2 SNEGSKA (reference sequence). The CDR3 here is CSARPATSGGPYNEQFF. The CDR3 DNA follows: TGCAGTGCTAGACCAGCGACTAGCGGGGGCCCCTACAATGAGCAGTTCTTC.

This clonotype was detected ten times or more. The V gene is TRBV6-5, the J gene TRBJ2-7, with TRBD1 matching over 9 bases. The length of the CDR3 is 11 residues. Germline CDR1 and CDR2: MNHEY and SVGAGI. The CDR3 nucleotides are TGTGCGGCGGGACAGGGTTACGAGCAGTACTTC. Translating gives CAAGQGYEQYF.

Only a few counts were recorded for this clonotype. This rearrangement joins TRBV5-1 to TRBJ2-3; TRBD1 is a possible D gene (6 bases). This CDR3 spans 14 amino acids. The ends were cut back, 7 bases at V and 6 bases at J, with 18 bases in the middle. The V gene's germline CDR1 is SGHRS and CDR2 YFSETQ. CDR3 nucleotides: TGCGCCAGCGGGGACATTTCGGCAGGGGATACGCAGTATTTT. This gives the protein CASGDISAGDTQYF. Combining the CDR3 with reference TRBV5-1 and TRBJ2-3 gives the whole variable domain KAGVTQTPRYLIKTRGQQVTLSCSPISGHRSVSWYQQTPGQGLQFLFEYFSETQRNKGNFPGRFSGRQFSNSRSEMNVSTLELGDSALYLCASGDISAGDTQYFGPGTRLTVL.

This clonotype was recorded at least ten times. The V call is TRBV5-8, the J call TRBJ2-5, with 9 bases lining up with TRBD1. From germline, CDR1 is SGHTS and CDR2 YDEGEE. This CDR3 has 16 amino acids. V lost 0 bases and J lost 4; bases outside the gene matches: 7. CDR3 region: CASSLGRDRARETQYF. CDR3 coding DNA: TGTGCCAGCAGCTTGGGGCGGGACAGGGCAAGAGAGACCCAGTACTTC.

This clonotype was recorded a few times. J is TRBJ1-3 and V is TRBV12-3 or TRBV12-4, with no clear D. V shed 5 bases and J shed 0 bases, with 11 bases lying between them. CDR3 length: 15 residues. CDR3 DNA sequence: TGTGCCAGCAGTCTCTTGCGGGGCTCTGGAAACACCATATATTTT. Its protein is CASSLLRGSGNTIYF.

This clonotype showed up many times. This chain links TRBV4-3 with TRBJ2-3; no definite D call. Per the germline V gene, CDR1 is LGHNA and CDR2 is YSLEER. Between the trimmed V and J ends, which lost 2 bases and 0 bases, there was a span of 9 bases. CDR3 length: 15 amino acids. CDR3 DNA sequence: TGCGCCAGCAGCCAAAGTTTCGAAAGCACAGATACGCAGTATTTT. Its translation: CASSQSFESTDTQYF.

This clonotype was picked up a small number of times. The chain is built from TRBV7-6 and TRBJ2-5, with 10 positions matching TRBD2. Germline V lookup: CDR1 SGHVS, CDR2 FNYEAQ. With V trimmed by 4 bases and J by 4 bases, 6 bases remained unmatched. CDR3 length: 15 amino acids. The CDR3 DNA sequence: TGTGCCAGCAGCTCCTCGGGACTAGCGTCAGAGACCCAGTACTTC. Its protein product is CASSSSGLASETQYF.

The gene calls are TRBV30 and TRBJ1-2; TRBD1 might be the D (5 bases). The CDR3 has 15 amino acids. Germline lookup yields CDR1 GTSNPN and CDR2 SVGIG (reference sequence). The V and J ends lost 1 base and 4 bases respectively, with 16 bases between them. The CDR3 reads CAWSASSQGRYGYTF. The CDR3 coding sequence is TGTGCCTGGAGTGCCTCCAGCCAGGGACGCTATGGCTACACCTTC.

This clonotype appeared many times. The chain carries TRBV4-2 and TRBJ1-6; D unresolved. The CDR3 spans 12 residues. The germline gives CDR1 LGHNA, CDR2 YNFKEQ. The V end was cut by 4 bases, the J end by 7 bases, with 5 bases between. CDR3 region: CASSRSNSPLHF. Here the CDR3 DNA reads TGTGCCAGCAGCCGGTCAAATTCACCCCTCCACTTT.

This clonotype was observed a few times. The gene calls are TRBV9 and TRBJ2-3; weak D call: TRBD2 (6 bases). The length of the CDR3 is 16 residues. The germline CDR1 and CDR2 sequences are SGDLS and YYNGEE. Trimming stripped 4 bases from V and 2 bases from J, with 17 bases between. CDR3 in DNA: TGTGCCAGCAGCCCCAACCTAGCGATGTTCACAGATACGCAGTATTTT. Its protein is CASSPNLAMFTDTQYF.

The chain carries TRBV19 and TRBJ1-4; D is unresolved. Trimming took off 5 bases at V and 15 bases at J, with 16 bases between the two ends. The CDR3 spans 12 residues. Germline CDR1 LNHDA, CDR2 SQIVND (reference sequence). CDR3: CASSVPSGRLFF. As DNA, the CDR3 is TGTGCCAGTAGTGTTCCCAGCGGTCGTTTGTTTTTT.

This clonotype was seen at least ten times. The chain couples TRBV12-3 or TRBV12-4 to TRBJ1-2; no definite D call. This CDR3 contains 12 residues. V gave up 7 bases and J gave up 2 bases, with 8 bases separating them. The CDR3 DNA sequence: TGTGCCAGCAATGGCATAAACTATGGCTACACCTTC. This gives the protein CASNGINYGYTF.

This clonotype was seen once. CDR3 residues: CAWSRAGNKKLFF. CDR3 sequence (DNA): TGTGCCTGGTCCAGGGCGGGCAATAAAAAACTGTTTTTT. This chain joins TRBV30 and TRBJ1-4, with a tentative D call TRBD1 (5 bases). The V and J ends lost 5 bases and 9 bases respectively, with 16 bases between them. The CDR3 runs to 13 residues. The germline V gene has CDR1 GTSNPN and CDR2 SVGIG (reference sequence).

This clonotype was recorded a few times. The rearrangement joins TRBV5-4 to TRBJ2-7, with 9 bases identical to TRBD2. This CDR3 comprises 16 residues. V lost 5 bases, J lost 0 bases, and 9 bases stayed unmatched. Germline V CDR1 and CDR2: SGHNT, YYREEE (reference sequence). The CDR3 here is CASRPGLASYSYEQYF. The CDR3 nucleotides read TGTGCCAGCAGACCTGGACTAGCGAGTTACTCCTACGAGCAGTACTTC.

This clonotype was seen a single time. The junction does not match germline at one end; this may be a read error. The rearrangement uses TRBV7-7 and TRBJ2-5; D perhaps matches TRBD1 (5 bases). Germline lookup yields CDR1 SSHAT and CDR2 FNYEAQ (reference sequence). The CDR3 has 15 amino acids. The CDR3 sequence: CASSLNPQGQETQYF. Here the CDR3 DNA reads TGTGCTAGCAGCTTAAACCCCCAGGGACAAGAGACCCAGTACTTC.

The chain joins TRBV29-1 to TRBJ2-1; a weak D match, TRBD1 (6 bases). Trimming took off 5 bases at V and 4 bases at J, with 12 bases between the two ends. The germline gives CDR1 SQVTM, CDR2 ANQGSEA. CDR3 length equals 13 residues. The CDR3, as DNA: TGCAGCGTTTTAAAACAGGGATACAATGAGCAGTTCTTC. Protein: CSVLKQGYNEQFF.

This clonotype was counted ten times or more. The chain links TRBV12-3 or TRBV12-4 to TRBJ2-2; TRBD2 is a possible D gene (6 bases). CDR3 size: 14 residues. The V gene lost 9 bases and the J gene lost 6 bases, with 17 bases spanning the gap. The CDR3 sequence: CASHRDSSSGELFF. The CDR3 nucleotides are TGTGCCAGTCATCGGGACTCCTCGTCCGGGGAGCTGTTTTTT.

The V gene is TRBV7-2, the J gene TRBJ2-5, with 7 bases that match TRBD2. Germline-derived CDR1 and CDR2 are SGHTA and FQGNSA. V trimming: 0 bases; J trimming: 2 bases; junction bases outside the gene matches: 6. This CDR3 is 16 amino acids long. The chain's CDR3 is CASSLAPSGPQETQYF. The CDR3 DNA follows: TGTGCCAGCAGCTTAGCCCCTAGCGGCCCTCAAGAGACCCAGTACTTC.

In its sample, this clonotype was seen many times. The chain uses TRBV2 and TRBJ2-7; 9 bases match TRBD1. The CDR3 runs 21 residues. J lost 0 bases, V lost 4 bases, and 22 bases had no gene match. CDR1 and CDR2 (germline): SNHLY, FYNNEI. This chain's CDR3 is CASSAGDLGQGLMMYSYEQYF. For the CDR3, the DNA is TGTGCCAGCAGTGCCGGAGACCTAGGACAGGGGCTAATGATGTACTCCTACGAGCAGTACTTC.

A few counts support this clonotype. The chain is built from TRBV30 and TRBJ1-1; perhaps TRBD1 as D (5 bases). The V end lost 5 bases, the J end lost 1 base, and 29 bases lay between the germline ends. The CDR3 covers 19 residues. Germline assignment: CDR1 GTSNPN and CDR2 SVGIG (reference sequence). In DNA form, the CDR3 reads TGTGCCTGGGACCCAGGGCGGGTAAAGGGTCCCCAACCGAACACTGAAGCTTTCTTT. Protein sequence: CAWDPGRVKGPQPNTEAFF.

This clonotype was found many times. The V and J genes are TRBV7-9 and TRBJ2-1; D remains unclear. The CDR3 length is 13 residues. Germline CDR1 and CDR2: SEHNR and FQNEAQ (reference sequence). The germline V and J ends were trimmed by 2 bases and 6 bases, with 8 bases remaining between them. The CDR3 coding sequence is TGTGCCAGCAGCTTAATGATTGCCAATGAGCAGTTCTTC. Its protein product is CASSLMIANEQFF.

This rearrangement joins TRBV6-2 or TRBV6-3 to TRBJ1-5; 7 nucleotides match TRBD1. CDR1 and CDR2 from the germline V gene are MNHEY and SVGEGT. The CDR3 consists of 16 residues. Trimming cost V 0 bases and J 11 bases; bases outside gene matches: 13. The CDR3 loop is CASSYSGQMLGSSQHF. The CDR3 DNA follows: TGTGCCAGCAGTTACTCGGGACAGATGTTGGGATCATCCCAGCATTTT.

The genes are TRBV15 and TRBJ1-2; 8 positions match TRBD1. V was clipped by 7 bases and J by 0 bases; unmatched bases: 10. This CDR3 region has 16 residues. CDR1 is LNHNV, CDR2 YYDKDF, per germline (reference sequence). CDR3 bases: TGTGCCACCACCCTTCCTTCCAGGGGGCCTAACTATGGCTACACCTTC. This gives the protein CATTLPSRGPNYGYTF.

This clonotype was detected a few times. The chain employs TRBV2 and TRBJ2-2; possibly TRBD2 for D (5 bases). The CDR3 contains 14 residues. Looked up from germline, CDR1 is SNHLY and CDR2 is FYNNEI. V gave up 5 bases and J gave up 4 bases, with 11 bases separating them. The DNA of the CDR3 is TGTGCCAGCAGTTTGTACGGACTCACCGGGGAGCTGTTTTTT. Translation: CASSLYGLTGELFF.

The chain has TRBV18 and TRBJ2-7; maybe TRBD2 (6 bases). The germline V gene has CDR1 KGHSH and CDR2 LQKENI. The V end was cut by 4 bases, the J end by 4 bases, with 14 bases between. There are 14 residues in the CDR3. In DNA, the CDR3 is TGTGCCAGCTCACGATCGGGGGTTAGTTACGAGCAGTACTTC. It is translated as CASSRSGVSYEQYF.

This clonotype was picked up a small number of times. J is TRBJ2-1 and V is TRBV20-1; 11 nucleotides line up with TRBD2. V trimming: 1 base; J trimming: 4 bases; junction bases outside the gene matches: 9. Germline CDR1 is DFQATT and CDR2 is SNEGSKA (reference sequence). CDR3 length: 17 residues. CDR3 nucleotide sequence: TGCAGTGCTAGAGTTAGCGGGAGGGCCCTCGTATACAATGAGCAGTTCTTC. This gives the protein CSARVSGRALVYNEQFF.